This section outlines one TCR beta chain sequence together with its context. The data were obtained in a study of blood T cell repertoires in COVID-19. The data were produced by immunoSEQ multiplex PCR, yet TCRdb's version contains in-frame clones alone and is incomplete. Seen here are some 150,000 clones, around 81% observed once, and the top ten hold 8% to 9%. V dropped 2 bases and J dropped 8; count of bases not matched to a gene: 11. Germline lookup yields CDR1 LNHNV and CDR2 YYDKDF (reference sequence). The CDR3 loop spans 15 amino acids. The chain recombines TRBV15 with TRBJ1-1; 7 nucleotides align to TRBD1. This TCR was recovered from a human donor with acute or convalescent COVID-19. The donor label of this sample is uncertain. The sequenced sample was peripheral blood. CDR3 nucleotides: TGTGCCACCAGCAGACTTAGACAGGGCCACGCCGAAGCTTTCTTT. Translation gives CATSRLRQGHAEAFF.